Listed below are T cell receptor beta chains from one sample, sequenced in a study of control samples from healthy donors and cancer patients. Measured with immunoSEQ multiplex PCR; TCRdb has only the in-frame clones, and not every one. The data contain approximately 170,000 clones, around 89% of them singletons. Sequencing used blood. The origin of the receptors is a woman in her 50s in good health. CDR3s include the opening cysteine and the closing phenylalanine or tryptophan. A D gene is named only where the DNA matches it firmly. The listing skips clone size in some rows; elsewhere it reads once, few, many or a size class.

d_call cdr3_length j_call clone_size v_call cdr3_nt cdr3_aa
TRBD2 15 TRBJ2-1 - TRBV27 TGTGCCAGCAGTTTCGGGTCTAGCGGGATGAATGAGCAGTTCTTC CASSFGSSGMNEQFF
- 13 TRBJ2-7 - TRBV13 TGTGCCAGCAGCCCCAGGGCGACCTACGAGCAGTACTTC CASSPRATYEQYF
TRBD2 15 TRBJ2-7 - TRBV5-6 TGTGCCAGCAGCCAGGCGGGAGCACCCTCCTACGAGCAGTACTTC CASSQAGAPSYEQYF
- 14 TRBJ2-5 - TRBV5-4 TGTGCCAGCAGCCCCTGGACCGATCAAGAGACCCAGTACTTC CASSPWTDQETQYF
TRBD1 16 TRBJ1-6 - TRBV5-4 TGTGCCAGCAGCTCGACGGGACAGGGATTCTATTCACCCCTCCACTTT CASSSTGQGFYSPLHF
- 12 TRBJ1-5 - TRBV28 TGTGCCAGCAGCAGAAGCAATCAGCCCCAGCATTTT CASSRSNQPQHF
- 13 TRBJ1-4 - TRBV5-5 TGTGCCAGCAGCTTGATGCTTGGTGAAAAACTGTTTTTT CASSLMLGEKLFF
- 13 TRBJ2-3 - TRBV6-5 TGTGCCAGCACAGAAACGGCCAGGGCAACGCAGTATTTT CASTETARATQYF
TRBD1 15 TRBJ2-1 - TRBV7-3 TGTGCCAGCAGCTTGGACAGGGCACCCTACAATGAGCAGTTCTTC CASSLDRAPYNEQFF
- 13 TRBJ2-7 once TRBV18 TGTGCCAGCTCACCCGACAGGGCGGGGGAGCAGTACTTC CASSPDRAGEQYF
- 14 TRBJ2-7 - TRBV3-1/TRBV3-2 TGTGCCAGCAGCCAAGGCCAAATTACCTACGAGCAGTACTTC CASSQGQITYEQYF
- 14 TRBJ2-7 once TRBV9 TGTGCCAGCAGCCAGCAGGGGGGCTCCTACGAGCAGTACTTC CASSQQGGSYEQYF
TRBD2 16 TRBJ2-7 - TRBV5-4 TGTGCCAGCAGCTTGCGAGTGGCGGGGGGAGGCTACGAGCAGTACTTC CASSLRVAGGGYEQYF
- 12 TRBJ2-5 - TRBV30 TGTGCCTGCCCGGGGAGTCAAGAGACCCAGTACTTC CACPGSQETQYF